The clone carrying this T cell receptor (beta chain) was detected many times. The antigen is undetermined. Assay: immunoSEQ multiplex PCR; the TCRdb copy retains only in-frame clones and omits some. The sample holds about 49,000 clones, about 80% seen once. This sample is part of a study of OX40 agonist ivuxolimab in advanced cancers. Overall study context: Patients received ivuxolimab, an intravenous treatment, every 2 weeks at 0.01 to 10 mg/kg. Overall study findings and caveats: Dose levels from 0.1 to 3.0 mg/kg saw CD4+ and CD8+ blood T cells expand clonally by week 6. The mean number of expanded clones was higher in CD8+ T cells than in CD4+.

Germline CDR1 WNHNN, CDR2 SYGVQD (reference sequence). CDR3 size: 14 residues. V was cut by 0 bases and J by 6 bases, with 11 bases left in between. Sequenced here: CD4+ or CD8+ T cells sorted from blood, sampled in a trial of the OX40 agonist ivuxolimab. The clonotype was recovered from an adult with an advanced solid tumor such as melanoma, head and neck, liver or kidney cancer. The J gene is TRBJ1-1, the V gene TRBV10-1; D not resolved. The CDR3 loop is CASSESSGSPEAFF. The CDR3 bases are TGCGCCAGCAGTGAGTCTTCGGGGAGCCCTGAAGCTTTCTTT.